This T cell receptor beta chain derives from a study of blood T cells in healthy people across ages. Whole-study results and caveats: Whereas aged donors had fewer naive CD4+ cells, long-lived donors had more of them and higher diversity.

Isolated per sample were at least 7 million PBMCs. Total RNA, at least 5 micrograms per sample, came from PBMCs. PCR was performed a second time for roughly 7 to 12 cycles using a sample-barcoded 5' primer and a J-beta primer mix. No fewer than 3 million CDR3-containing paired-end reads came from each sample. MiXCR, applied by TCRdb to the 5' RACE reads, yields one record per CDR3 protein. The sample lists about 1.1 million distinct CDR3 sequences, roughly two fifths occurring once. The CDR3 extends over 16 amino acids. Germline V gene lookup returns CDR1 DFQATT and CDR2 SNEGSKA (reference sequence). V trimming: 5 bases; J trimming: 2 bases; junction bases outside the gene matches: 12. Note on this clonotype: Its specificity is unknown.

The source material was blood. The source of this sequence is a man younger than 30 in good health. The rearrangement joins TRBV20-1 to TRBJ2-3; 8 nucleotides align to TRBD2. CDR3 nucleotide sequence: TGCAGTGCTGGGGGAGGGACTAGAGGAGACACAGATACGCAGTATTTT. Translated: CSAGGGTRGDTDTQYF.